This T cell receptor (beta chain) came from a study of CD8+CD57+ T cells in acquired aplastic anemia. Across the study: 3.2 ug was the average amount of DNA from sorted CD4+ and CD8+ cells. Around 11 million reads, on average, were obtained for CD4+ cells from healthy donors.

A note on this clonotype: The target antigen is unknown.

Profiles of TCR beta VDJ and CDR3 were generated from a genomic DNA template. TCRdb used MiXCR to reprocess the reads, holding one entry per CDR3 protein. The data show hundreds of thousands of distinct CDR3 sequences, around 68% seen once. Overall study results and limits: A set of approximately 30 CD8+ CDR3 sequences was shared between patients and controls, and these sequences appeared highly expressed in patients.

Germline V gene lookup returns CDR1 LNHNV and CDR2 YYDKDF (reference sequence). CDR3 length: 11 residues. The V gene lost 6 bases and the J gene lost 3 bases, with 6 bases spanning the gap. The sequence was collected from a human donor in good health, serving as a control. Material: sorted CD4+, CD8+, or CD8+CD57+ T cells (not recorded which) from PBMCs. V and J are TRBV15 and TRBJ2-7; D gene uncertain. The chain's CDR3 is CATRGGYEQYF. The CDR3 DNA reads TGTGCCACCAGGGGCGGCTACGAGCAGTACTTC.